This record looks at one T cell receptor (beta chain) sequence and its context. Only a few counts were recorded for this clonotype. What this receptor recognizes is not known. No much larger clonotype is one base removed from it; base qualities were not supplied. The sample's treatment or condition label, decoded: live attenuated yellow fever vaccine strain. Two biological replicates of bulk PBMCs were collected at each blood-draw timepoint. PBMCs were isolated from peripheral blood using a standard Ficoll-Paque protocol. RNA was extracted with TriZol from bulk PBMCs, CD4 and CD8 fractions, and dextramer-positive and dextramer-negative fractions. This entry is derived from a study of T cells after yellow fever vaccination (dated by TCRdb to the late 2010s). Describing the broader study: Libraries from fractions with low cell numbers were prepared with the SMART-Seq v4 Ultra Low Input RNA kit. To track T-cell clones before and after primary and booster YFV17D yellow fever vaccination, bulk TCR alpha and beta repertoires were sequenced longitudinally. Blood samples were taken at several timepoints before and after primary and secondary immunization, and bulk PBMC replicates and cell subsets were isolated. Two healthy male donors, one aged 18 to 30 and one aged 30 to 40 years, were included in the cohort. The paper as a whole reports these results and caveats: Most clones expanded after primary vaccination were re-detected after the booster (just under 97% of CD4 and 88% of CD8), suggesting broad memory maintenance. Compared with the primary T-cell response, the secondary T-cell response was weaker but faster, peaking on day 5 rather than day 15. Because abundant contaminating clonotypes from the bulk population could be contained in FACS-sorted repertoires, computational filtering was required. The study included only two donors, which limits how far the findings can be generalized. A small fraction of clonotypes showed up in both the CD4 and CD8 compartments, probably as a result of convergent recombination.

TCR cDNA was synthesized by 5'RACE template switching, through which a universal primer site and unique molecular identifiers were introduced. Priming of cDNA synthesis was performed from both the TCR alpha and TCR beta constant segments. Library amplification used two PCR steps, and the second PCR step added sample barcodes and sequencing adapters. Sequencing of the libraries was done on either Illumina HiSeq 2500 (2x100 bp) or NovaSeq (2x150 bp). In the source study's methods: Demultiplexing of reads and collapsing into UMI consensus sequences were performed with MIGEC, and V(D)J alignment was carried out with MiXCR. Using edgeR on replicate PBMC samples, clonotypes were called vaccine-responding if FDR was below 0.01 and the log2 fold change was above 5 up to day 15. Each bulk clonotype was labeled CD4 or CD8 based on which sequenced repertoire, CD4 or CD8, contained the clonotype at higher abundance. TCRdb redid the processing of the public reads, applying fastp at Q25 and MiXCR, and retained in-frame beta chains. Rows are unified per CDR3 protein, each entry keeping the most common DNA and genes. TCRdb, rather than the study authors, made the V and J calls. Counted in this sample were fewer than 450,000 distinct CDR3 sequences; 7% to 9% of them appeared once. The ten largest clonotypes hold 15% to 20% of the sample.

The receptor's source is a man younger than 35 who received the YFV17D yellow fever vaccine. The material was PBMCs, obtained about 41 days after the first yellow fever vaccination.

The nucleotides are TGCGCCAGCAGCGAACAGGGGGACACTGAAGCTTTCTTT. This translates into CASSEQGDTEAFF. The chain was built from TRBV5-1 and TRBJ1-1; TRBD1 lines up with 8 middle nucleotides. The CDR3 holds 13 amino acids from the cysteine to the phenylalanine. The retained sequence is limited to the CDR3, 39 bases, with the frame set at the first base. V lost 4 bases and J lost 3 bases, and the count of bases not matched to a germline gene is 2. CDR1 and CDR2 are drawn from the germline V gene: SGHRS, YFSETQ.